Listed below are T cell receptor beta chains from one sample, sequenced in a study of technical replicates of blood from a few donors. Assay: immunoSEQ multiplex PCR; the TCRdb copy retains only in-frame clones and omits some. The table records some 70,000 clones, about 97% of them present only once. Sequencing was done on a sample of T cells isolated from PBMCs. The source is a human donor in good health. CDR3s include the opening cysteine and the closing phenylalanine or tryptophan. The D gene is left open where the match is weak. Clone size is shown for a subset of rows, as once, few, many or a class of expanded clone.

D gene,clone size,V gene,J gene,CDR3 DNA,CDR3 protein
TRBD2,.,TRBV28,TRBJ2-4,TGTGCCAGCAGTTTTACTAGCGGGAGGATATATGACATTCAGTACTTC,CASSFTSGRIYDIQYF
TRBD1,.,TRBV29-1,TRBJ1-2,TGCAGCGTGTCCCCGGGACAGATAGATGGCTACACCTTC,CSVSPGQIDGYTF
TRBD1,.,TRBV7-8,TRBJ2-3,TGTGCCAGCAGCCCTACCCCCAGGGGGAGAGATACGCAGTATTTT,CASSPTPRGRDTQYF
.,.,TRBV5-8,TRBJ1-2,TGTGCCAGCAGCTTGGCCGCGACACTCTATGGCTACACCTTC,CASSLAATLYGYTF
TRBD2,.,TRBV27,TRBJ2-3,TGTGCCAGCATGGCGGGAGCAGATACGCAGTATTTT,CASMAGADTQYF
.,.,TRBV2,TRBJ1-5,TGTGCCAGTCTTAGGGGCCAGAATCAGCCCCAGCATTTT,CASLRGQNQPQHF
TRBD2,.,TRBV2,TRBJ2-7,TGTGCCAGCAGGGCGGGGGAGCGGGAGTCCTACGAGCAGTACTTC,CASRAGERESYEQYF
TRBD1,.,TRBV4-1,TRBJ1-5,TGCGCCAGCAGCCAAGATCCGGGACAGGGAATTTGGCATTTT,CASSQDPGQGIWHF
.,.,TRBV14,TRBJ1-3,TGTGCCAGCAGCCACGGACATAGCTCTGGAAACACCATATATTTT,CASSHGHSSGNTIYF
.,.,TRBV6-5,TRBJ1-1,TGTGCCAGCAGCACAGATTACACTGAAGCTTTCTTT,CASSTDYTEAFF
.,.,TRBV10-3,TRBJ1-4,TGTGCCATCAGTGCTGGACTTTTGATGGGTGAAAAACTGTTTTTT,CAISAGLLMGEKLFF
TRBD2,.,TRBV27,TRBJ2-7,TGTGCCAGCCTGGGAGGGGCAGCGGGCGAGCAGTACTTC,CASLGGAAGEQYF
.,.,TRBV6-5,TRBJ1-1,TGTGCCAGCAGTTATGTAGAGGACACTGAAGCTTTCTTT,CASSYVEDTEAFF
TRBD2,.,TRBV27,TRBJ2-3,TGTGCCAGCAGTCCTGCGGCGGGAGAAGAGACAGATACGCAGTATTTT,CASSPAAGEETDTQYF
TRBD2,.,TRBV28,TRBJ2-3,TGTGCCAGCAAGGCGGGAGCCACAGATACGCAGTATTTT,CASKAGATDTQYF
TRBD2,.,TRBV19,TRBJ2-2,TGTGCCAGTAGTATAGATCGGACTAGCGGAAACACCGGGGAGCTGTTTTTT,CASSIDRTSGNTGELFF
.,.,TRBV9,TRBJ1-2,TGTGCCAGCAGCGAGGCTTCAGGGAGGGATGGCTACACCTTC,CASSEASGRDGYTF
.,.,TRBV5-1,TRBJ2-3,TGCGCCAGCAGCTTCACGGCAGCGAAAACAGATACGCAGTATTTT,CASSFTAAKTDTQYF
TRBD2,.,TRBV9,TRBJ2-7,TGTGCCAGCAGCGTAGGTTTTGCGGGAGGAGACTACGAGCAGTACTTC,CASSVGFAGGDYEQYF
TRBD2,.,TRBV27,TRBJ2-3,TGTGCCAGCAGTCCTAGTAGCGGGAGGTTGGATACGCAGTATTTT,CASSPSSGRLDTQYF
TRBD2,.,TRBV7-2,TRBJ2-3,TGTGCCAGCAGCCTGCCGTCGACTAGCGGGACAGATACGCAGTATTTT,CASSLPSTSGTDTQYF
TRBD1,.,TRBV30,TRBJ1-1,TGTGCCTGGAGGAGACAGGGGGCGAGCACTGAAGCTTTCTTT,CAWRRQGASTEAFF
.,.,TRBV19,TRBJ1-3,TGTGCCAGCGGGGTAGCCCTGGGAAACACCATATATTTT,CASGVALGNTIYF
TRBD1,.,TRBV7-2,TRBJ1-4,TGTGCCAGCAGCCAAACAGGGGGGGGTGAAAAACTGTTTTTT,CASSQTGGGEKLFF
TRBD2,.,TRBV19,TRBJ2-5,TGTGCCAGTAGTAATCCCAGACTAGCGGGGGCCAACCAAGAGACCCAGTACTTC,CASSNPRLAGANQETQYF
.,.,TRBV6-5,TRBJ2-3,TGTGCCAGCAGTTACTTAAGGGAGCGCACAGATACGCAGTATTTT,CASSYLRERTDTQYF
.,.,TRBV7-9,TRBJ1-5,TGTGCCAGCAGATTGGACAGTTCCCCCCAGCATTTT,CASRLDSSPQHF
TRBD1,once,TRBV30,TRBJ1-2,TGTGCCTGGGACCGGGACAGGGGGCGGAGGGGCTACACCTTC,CAWDRDRGRRGYTF
.,.,TRBV28,TRBJ2-5,TGTGCCAGCACCCTACGGATTTCCGGGGGACAAGAGACCCAGTACTTC,CASTLRISGGQETQYF
TRBD2,once,TRBV30,TRBJ2-3,TGTGCCTGGAGACCGGGAGGTCCAGATACGCAGTATTTT,CAWRPGGPDTQYF
TRBD2,.,TRBV12-5,TRBJ2-3,TGTGCTAGTGGTTTGGGGGGGGGAGATACGCAGTATTTT,CASGLGGGDTQYF
.,.,TRBV5-4,TRBJ1-2,TGTGCCAGCAGCCCTACCCGGACAGATGGCTACACCTTC,CASSPTRTDGYTF
TRBD1,.,TRBV19,TRBJ1-4,TGTGCCAGTAGTATAGATTCTGGGACAGGGCCTGAAAAACTGTTTTTT,CASSIDSGTGPEKLFF
TRBD2,few,TRBV7-9,TRBJ2-3,TGTGCCAGCAGCTTAGAGGCGTCTAGCGGGAGGTTTACGCAGTATTTT,CASSLEASSGRFTQYF
TRBD2,.,TRBV7-9,TRBJ2-5,TGTGCCAGCAGCCAGAACGGGGGGTTTGCAGAGACCCAGTACTTC,CASSQNGGFAETQYF
.,.,TRBV6-6,TRBJ2-1,TGTGCCAGCAAAGACTCGGGGGTTAATGAGCAGTTCTTC,CASKDSGVNEQFF
.,.,TRBV2,TRBJ1-3,TGTGCCAGCCTGGGACTTTCTGGAAACACCATATATTTT,CASLGLSGNTIYF
.,.,TRBV5-1,TRBJ2-7,TGCGCCAGCAGCTTACGGACACCAAACCGCCACGAGCAGTACTTC,CASSLRTPNRHEQYF
TRBD2,.,TRBV5-4,TRBJ2-5,TGTGCCAGCAGCTTTAATCTAGCGGGAGTCGAGACCCAGTACTTC,CASSFNLAGVETQYF
.,.,TRBV14,TRBJ1-1,TGTGCCAGCAGCCAAACAGGGATGGACACTGAAGCTTTCTTT,CASSQTGMDTEAFF
.,.,TRBV27,TRBJ1-2,TGTGCCAGCAGTTTAGCAGGGTCTGGCTATGGCTACACCTTC,CASSLAGSGYGYTF
TRBD2,.,TRBV27,TRBJ2-7,TGTGCCAGCGGCTCCCGGGGACTAGCGGCCGAGCAGTACTTC,CASGSRGLAAEQYF
.,.,TRBV10-1,TRBJ1-1,TGCGCCAGCACCGAACGCAGGGGTTCGAACACTGAAGCTTTCTTT,CASTERRGSNTEAFF
.,.,TRBV6-1,TRBJ1-1,TGTGCCAGCGGAGACGGTTGGAACACTGAAGCTTTCTTT,CASGDGWNTEAFF
.,.,TRBV28,TRBJ1-1,TGTGCCAGCAGTAAAGTGCCAGGGGCAAGGACTGAAGCTTTCTTT,CASSKVPGARTEAFF